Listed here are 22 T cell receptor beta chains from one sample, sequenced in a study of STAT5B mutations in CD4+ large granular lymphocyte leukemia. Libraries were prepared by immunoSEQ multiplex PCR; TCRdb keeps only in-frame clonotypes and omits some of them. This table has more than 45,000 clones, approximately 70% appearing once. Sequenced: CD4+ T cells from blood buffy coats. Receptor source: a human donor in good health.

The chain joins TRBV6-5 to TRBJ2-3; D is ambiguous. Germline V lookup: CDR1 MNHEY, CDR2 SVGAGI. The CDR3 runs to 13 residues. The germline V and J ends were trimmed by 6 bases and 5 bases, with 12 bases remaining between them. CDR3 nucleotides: TGTGCCAGCAGATCGTCGGGTGGAGATACGCAGTATTTT. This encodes CASRSSGGDTQYF.

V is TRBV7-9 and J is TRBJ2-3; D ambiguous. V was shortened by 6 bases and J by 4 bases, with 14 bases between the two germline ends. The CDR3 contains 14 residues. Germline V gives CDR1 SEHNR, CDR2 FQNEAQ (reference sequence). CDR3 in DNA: TGTGCCAGCAGTCTAAGGACCACGCCAGATACGCAGTATTTT. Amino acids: CASSLRTTPDTQYF.

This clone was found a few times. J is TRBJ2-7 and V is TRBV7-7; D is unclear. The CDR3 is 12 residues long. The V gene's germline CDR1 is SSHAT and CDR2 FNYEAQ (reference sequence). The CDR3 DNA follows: TGTGCTAGCAGCTCTTGCCTCTACGAGCAGTACGTC. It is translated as CASSSCLYEQYV.

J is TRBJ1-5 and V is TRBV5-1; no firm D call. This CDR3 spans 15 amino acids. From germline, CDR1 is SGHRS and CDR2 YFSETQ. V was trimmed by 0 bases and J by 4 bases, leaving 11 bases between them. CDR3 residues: CASSLEGIRNQPQHF. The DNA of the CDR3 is TGCGCCAGCAGCTTGGAAGGGATTCGGAATCAGCCCCAGCATTTT.

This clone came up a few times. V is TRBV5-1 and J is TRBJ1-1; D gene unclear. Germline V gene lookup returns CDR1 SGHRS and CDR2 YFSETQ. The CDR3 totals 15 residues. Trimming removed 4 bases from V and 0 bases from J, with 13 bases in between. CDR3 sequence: CASSPTAGMNTEAFF. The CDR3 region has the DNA TGCGCCAGCAGCCCCACGGCAGGCATGAACACTGAAGCTTTCTTT.

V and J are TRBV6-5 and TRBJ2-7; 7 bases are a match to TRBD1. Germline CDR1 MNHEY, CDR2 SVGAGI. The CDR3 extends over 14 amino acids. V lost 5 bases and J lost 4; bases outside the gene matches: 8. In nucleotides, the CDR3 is TGTGCCAGCAGTCCAGGGGGATGGGGTTACGAGCAGTACTTC. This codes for CASSPGGWGYEQYF.

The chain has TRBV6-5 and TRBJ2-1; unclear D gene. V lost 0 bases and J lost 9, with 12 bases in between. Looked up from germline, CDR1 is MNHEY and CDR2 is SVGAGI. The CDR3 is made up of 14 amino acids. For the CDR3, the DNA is TGTGCCAGCAGTTACTCGGTTGTTCTGGGTGAGCAGTTCTTC. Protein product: CASSYSVVLGEQFF.

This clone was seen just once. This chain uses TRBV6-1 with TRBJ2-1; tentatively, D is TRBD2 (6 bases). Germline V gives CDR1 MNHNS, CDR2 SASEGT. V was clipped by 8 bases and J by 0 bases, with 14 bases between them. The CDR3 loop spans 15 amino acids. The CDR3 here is CASGGDLSSYNEQFF. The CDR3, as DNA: TGTGCCAGCGGAGGGGATTTGAGCTCCTACAATGAGCAGTTCTTC.

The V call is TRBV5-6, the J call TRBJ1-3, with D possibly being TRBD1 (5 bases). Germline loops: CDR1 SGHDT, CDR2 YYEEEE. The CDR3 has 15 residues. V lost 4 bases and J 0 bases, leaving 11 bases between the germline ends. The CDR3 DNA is TGTGCCAGCAGCCCCGGACAATTCTCTGGAAACACCATATATTTT. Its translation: CASSPGQFSGNTIYF.

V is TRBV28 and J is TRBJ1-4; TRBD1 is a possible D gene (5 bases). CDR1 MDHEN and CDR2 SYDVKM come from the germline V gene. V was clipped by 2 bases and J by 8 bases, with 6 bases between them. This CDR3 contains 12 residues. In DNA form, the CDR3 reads TGTGCCAGCAGTTTACCAGGGGAAAAACTGTTTTTT. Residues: CASSLPGEKLFF.

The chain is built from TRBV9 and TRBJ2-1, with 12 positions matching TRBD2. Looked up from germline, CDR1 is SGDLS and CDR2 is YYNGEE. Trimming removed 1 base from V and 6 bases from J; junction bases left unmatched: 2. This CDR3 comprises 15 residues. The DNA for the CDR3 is TGTGCCAGCAGCGTACTAGCGGGGGGGAGCAATGAGCAGTTCTTC. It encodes CASSVLAGGSNEQFF. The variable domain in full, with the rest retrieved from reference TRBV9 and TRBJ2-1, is DSGVTQTPKHLITATGQRVTLRCSPRSGDLSVYWYQQSLDQGLQFLIQYYNGEERAKGNILERFSAQQFPDLHSELNLSSLELGDSALYFCASSVLAGGSNEQFFGPGTRLTVL.

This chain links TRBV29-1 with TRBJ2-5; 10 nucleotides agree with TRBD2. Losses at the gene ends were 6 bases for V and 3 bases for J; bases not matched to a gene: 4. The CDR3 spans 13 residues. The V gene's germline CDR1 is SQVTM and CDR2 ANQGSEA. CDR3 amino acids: CSVALAGEETQYF. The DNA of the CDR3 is TGCAGCGTCGCCCTAGCGGGGGAAGAGACCCAGTACTTC.

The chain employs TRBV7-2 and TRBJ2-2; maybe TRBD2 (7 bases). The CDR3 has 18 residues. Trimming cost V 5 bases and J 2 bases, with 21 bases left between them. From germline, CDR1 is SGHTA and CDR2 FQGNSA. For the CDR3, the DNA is TGTGCCAGCAGCCCCACGGGGGGCGAAGGACGAAACACCGGGGAGCTGTTTTTT. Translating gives CASSPTGGEGRNTGELFF. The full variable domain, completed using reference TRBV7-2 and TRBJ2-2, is GAGVSQSPSNKVTEKGKDVELRCDPISGHTALYWYRQSLGQGLEFLIYFQGNSAPDKSGLPSDRFSAERTGGSVSTLTIQRTQQEDSAVYLCASSPTGGEGRNTGELFFGEGSRLTVL.

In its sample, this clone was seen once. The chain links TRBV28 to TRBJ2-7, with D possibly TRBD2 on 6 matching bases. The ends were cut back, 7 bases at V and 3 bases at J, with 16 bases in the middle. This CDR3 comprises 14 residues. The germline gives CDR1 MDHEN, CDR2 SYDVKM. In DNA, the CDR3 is TGTGCCAGCAACGTAGTAGGAGGGATCTACGAGCAGTACTTC. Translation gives CASNVVGGIYEQYF.

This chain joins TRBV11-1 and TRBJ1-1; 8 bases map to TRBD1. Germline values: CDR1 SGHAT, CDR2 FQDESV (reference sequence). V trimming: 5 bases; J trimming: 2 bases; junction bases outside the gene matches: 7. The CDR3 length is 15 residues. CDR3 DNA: TGTGCCAGCAGCCCGAGGGACAGGACTAACACTGAAGCTTTCTTT. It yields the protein CASSPRDRTNTEAFF.

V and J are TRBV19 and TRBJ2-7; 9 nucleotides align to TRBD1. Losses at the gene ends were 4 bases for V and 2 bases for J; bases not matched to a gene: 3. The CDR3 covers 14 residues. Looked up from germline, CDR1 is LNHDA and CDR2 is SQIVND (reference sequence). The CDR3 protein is CASSTGQGTYEQYF. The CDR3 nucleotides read TGTGCCAGTAGTACCGGACAGGGGACCTACGAGCAGTACTTC.

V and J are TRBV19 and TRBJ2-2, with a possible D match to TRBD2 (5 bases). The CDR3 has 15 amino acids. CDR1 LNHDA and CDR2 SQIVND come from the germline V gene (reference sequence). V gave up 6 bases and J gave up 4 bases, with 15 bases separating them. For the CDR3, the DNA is TGTGCCAGTAGACCAGGACTCCCTGGCACCGGGGAGCTGTTTTTT. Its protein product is CASRPGLPGTGELFF.

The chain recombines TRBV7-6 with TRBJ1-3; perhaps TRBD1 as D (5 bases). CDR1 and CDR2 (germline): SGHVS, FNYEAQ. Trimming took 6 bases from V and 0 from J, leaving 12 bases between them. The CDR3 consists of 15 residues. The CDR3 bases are TGTGCCAGCAGTCGTCGGGGGGGCTCTGGAAACACCATATATTTT. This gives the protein CASSRRGGSGNTIYF.

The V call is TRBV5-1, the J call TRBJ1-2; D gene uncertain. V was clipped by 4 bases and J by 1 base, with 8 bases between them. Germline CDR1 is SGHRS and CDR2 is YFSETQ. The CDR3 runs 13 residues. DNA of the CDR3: TGCGCCAGCAGCAGCGACAATAACTATGGCTACACCTTC. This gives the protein CASSSDNNYGYTF.

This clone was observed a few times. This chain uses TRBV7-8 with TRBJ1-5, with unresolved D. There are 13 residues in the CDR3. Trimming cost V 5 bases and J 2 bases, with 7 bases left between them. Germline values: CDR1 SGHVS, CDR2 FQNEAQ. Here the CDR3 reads CASSRAGNQPQHF. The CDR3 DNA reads TGTGCCAGCAGCCGCGCTGGCAATCAGCCCCAGCATTTT.

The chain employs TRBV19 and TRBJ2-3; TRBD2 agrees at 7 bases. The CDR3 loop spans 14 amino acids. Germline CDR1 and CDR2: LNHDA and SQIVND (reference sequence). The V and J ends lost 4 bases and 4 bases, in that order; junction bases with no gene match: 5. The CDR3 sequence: CASSNSGAADTQYF. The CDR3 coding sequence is TGTGCCAGTAGTAACAGCGGGGCGGCAGATACGCAGTATTTT.

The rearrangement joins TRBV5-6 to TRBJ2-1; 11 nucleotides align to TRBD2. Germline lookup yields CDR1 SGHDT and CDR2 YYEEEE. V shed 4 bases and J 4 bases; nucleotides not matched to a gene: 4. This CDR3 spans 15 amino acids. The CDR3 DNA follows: TGTGCCAGCAGCCTCGGGACTAGCGGATACAATGAGCAGTTCTTC. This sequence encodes CASSLGTSGYNEQFF.